One sample yielded the 24 T cell receptor beta chains listed below, sequenced in a study of T cells in Graves' hyperthyroidism and ophthalmopathy. TCR beta CDR3 sequences were amplified from RNA transcripts. First-round RT-PCR with HTBI primers amplified the TCR CDR3 region. TCRdb reprocessed the multiplex PCR reads with MiXCR, giving one entry per CDR3 protein. The top ten hold around 32% of the sample, which has over 700,000 distinct CDR3 sequences, 30% to 40% seen once. Material: blood. The receptors shown here come from a woman aged 40 to 55 with Graves' hyperthyroidism.

The chain links TRBV24-1 to TRBJ1-5; 11 nucleotides agree with TRBD1. Germline V gene lookup returns CDR1 KGHDR and CDR2 SFDVKD. The CDR3 length is 19 residues. J gave up 0 bases and V 2 bases, and 8 bases lay outside the gene matches. The CDR3 DNA is TGTGCCACCAGTGATTCAATTCCGGGACAGGGGGATAGCAATCAGCCCCAGCATTTT. As protein: CATSDSIPGQGDSNQPQHF.

On this clonotype: At one of its ends the junction is not consistent with the germline gene, which may arise from a read error. V is TRBV7-9 and J is TRBJ2-2; D is unclear. The CDR3 consists of 13 residues. Germline CDR1 is SEHNR and CDR2 is FQNEAQ (reference sequence). CDR3 in amino acids: CANTDTNSGELFF. The DNA for the CDR3 is TGTGCCAACACCGACACGAACTCCGGGGAGCTGTTTTTT.

In this sample, this clonotype turned up many times. V is TRBV6-5 and J is TRBJ1-4; D is uncertain. Looked up from germline, CDR1 is MNHEY and CDR2 is SVGAGI. The V gene lost 5 bases and the J gene lost 8 bases, with 15 bases spanning the gap. The CDR3 extends over 14 amino acids. The CDR3, as DNA: TGTGCCAGCAGTCCCACACGGACTTGGGAAAAACTGTTTTTT. This codes for CASSPTRTWEKLFF.

This clonotype was picked up a small number of times. V is TRBV18 and J is TRBJ2-5; 13 bases are a match to TRBD2. This CDR3 spans 17 amino acids. Germline lookup yields CDR1 KGHSH and CDR2 LQKENI. V was clipped by 1 base and J by 5 bases; unmatched bases: 7. CDR3 residues: CASSPLMTTSGRETQYF. CDR3 nucleotide sequence: TGTGCCAGCTCACCACTGATGACGACTAGCGGGAGGGAGACCCAGTACTTC.

This clonotype has ten or more counts. The J gene is TRBJ2-5, the V gene TRBV7-2, with D maybe TRBD1 (6 bases). The length of the CDR3 is 13 residues. The germline CDR1 and CDR2 sequences are SGHTA and FQGNSA. Trimming removed 6 bases at V and 4 bases at J, with 12 bases between. This chain's CDR3 is CASRQTGRETQYF. Written as DNA, the CDR3 is TGTGCCAGCAGGCAGACAGGACGAGAGACCCAGTACTTC.

Concerning this clonotype: A read error is possible here, since a much larger clone lies one base away. V usage is TRBV12-3 or TRBV12-4 and J usage is TRBJ1-2; D is uncertain. The CDR3 contains 12 residues. The CDR3 DNA follows: TGTGCCAGCAGACTAGGAGAATATGACTACACCTTC. Translating it yields CASRLGEYDYTF.

Many counts were recorded for this clonotype. V is TRBV7-3 and J is TRBJ1-2, with D hard to call. Germline loops: CDR1 SGHTA, CDR2 FQGTGA. The CDR3 extends over 13 amino acids. The V end lost 3 bases, the J end lost 6 bases, and 11 bases lay between the germline ends. CDR3 bases: TGTGCCAGCAGCTTCGATTTCAGCAATGGCTACACCTTC. Protein product: CASSFDFSNGYTF.

The V and J genes are TRBV7-3 and TRBJ2-2; a weak D match, TRBD1 (9 bases). CDR3 length equals 12 residues. Trimming pared 8 bases from V and 12 bases from J, leaving 16 bases between. The germline V gene has CDR1 SGHTA and CDR2 FQGTGA. CDR3 sequence reads: CASPGGTGKLFF. The CDR3 coding sequence is TGTGCCAGCCCGGGGGGGACAGGGAAGCTGTTTTTT. The whole variable domain, remainder taken from reference TRBV7-3 and TRBJ2-2, is GAGVSQTPSNKVTEKGKYVELRCDPISGHTALYWYRQSLGQGPEFLIYFQGTGAADDSGLPNDRFFAVRPEGSVSTLKIQRTERGDSAVYLCASPGGTGKLFFGEGSRLTVL.

This rearrangement joins TRBV11-3 to TRBJ1-2; the D is unclear. V gave up 2 bases and J gave up 8 bases, with 12 bases separating them. The CDR3 length is 13 residues. Germline V gives CDR1 SGHNT, CDR2 YENEEA. CDR3 sequence: CASSLFKGHGYTF. CDR3 nucleotides: TGTGCCAGCAGCTTATTTAAGGGCCACGGCTACACCTTC.

V usage is TRBV19 and J usage is TRBJ2-7; possible D gene TRBD1, 5 bases. V was cut by 9 bases and J by 2 bases, with 17 bases left in between. The germline V gene encodes CDR1 LNHDA and CDR2 SQIVND (reference sequence). This CDR3 has 14 residues. The CDR3 DNA reads TGTGCCAGCCGGAAAGGGGCAGGGACCTACGAGCAGTACTTC. Translating gives CASRKGAGTYEQYF.

V gene TRBV12-3 or TRBV12-4 combines with J gene TRBJ2-1; weak D call: TRBD2 (5 bases). CDR3 length: 15 amino acids. The germline V and J ends were trimmed by 4 bases and 1 base, with 11 bases remaining between them. The CDR3 protein is CASSSDQRSYNEQFF. For the CDR3, the DNA is TGTGCCAGCAGTTCAGACCAGCGGTCCTACAATGAGCAGTTCTTC.

Of note for this clonotype: This is likely a read error, given that the CDR3 carries no conserved phenylalanine or tryptophan at its end. This chain uses TRBV19 with TRBJ1-5; 7 bases are a match to TRBD1. Germline V lookup: CDR1 LNHDA, CDR2 SQIVND (reference sequence). This CDR3 is 14 amino acids long. Losses at the gene ends were 4 bases for V and 2 bases for J; bases not matched to a gene: 2. The CDR3 nucleotides read TGTGCCAGTAGTAGCCAGGGGGGCAATCAGCCCCAGCATCTT. It translates to CASSSQGGNQPQHL.

The gene calls are TRBV12-5 and TRBJ1-1; unclear D gene. With 6 bases removed from V and 6 bases from J, the gap between germline ends came to 8 bases. Germline assignment: CDR1 LGHNT and CDR2 FRNRAP. The CDR3 sequence is 11 residues long. The chain's CDR3 is CASGLIAEAFF. The CDR3 DNA reads as TGTGCTAGTGGGCTAATAGCTGAAGCTTTCTTT.

V is TRBV4-3 and J is TRBJ1-5; TRBD1 is a possible D gene (5 bases). Germline CDR1 and CDR2: LGHNA and YSLEER. This CDR3 contains 17 residues. V gave up 0 bases and J gave up 4 bases, with 16 bases separating them. The CDR3 loop reads CASSQDWGQGGNQPQHF. The CDR3 DNA sequence: TGCGCCAGCAGCCAAGATTGGGGCCAGGGCGGTAATCAGCCCCAGCATTTT.

The chain joins TRBV6-5 to TRBJ1-1, with 7 bases matching TRBD1. This CDR3 comprises 15 residues. Trimming removed 8 bases from V and 4 bases from J; junction bases left unmatched: 13. The V gene's germline CDR1 is MNHEY and CDR2 SVGAGI. The CDR3 region has the DNA TGTGCCAGCCGGCTAAGCCAGGGGGGTGGCACTGAAGCTTTCTTT. Its translation: CASRLSQGGGTEAFF.

The rearrangement links TRBV20-1 to TRBJ1-1; 10 bases map to TRBD1. There are 13 residues in the CDR3. The V segment lost 7 bases and the J segment 4 bases; nucleotides outside the gene matches: 6. Germline values: CDR1 DFQATT, CDR2 SNEGSKA (reference sequence). The CDR3: CSDPGQGFTEAFF. The DNA for the CDR3 is TGCAGTGATCCGGGACAGGGGTTCACTGAAGCTTTCTTT.

The chain links TRBV6-5 to TRBJ2-7; the match to TRBD2 covers 7 bases. CDR1 MNHEY and CDR2 SVGAGI come from the germline V gene. Germline trimming cut 0 bases from V and 2 bases from J; bases unmatched to any gene: 7. This CDR3 has 16 residues. CDR3 sequence reads: CASSYSAASGPYEQYF. CDR3 nucleotides: TGTGCCAGCAGTTACTCGGCGGCTAGCGGCCCCTACGAGCAGTACTTC.

There are a few counts of this clonotype. The chain has TRBV12-3 or TRBV12-4 and TRBJ1-1; 8 nucleotides align to TRBD1. V dropped 4 bases and J dropped 7; count of bases not matched to a gene: 8. This CDR3 comprises 14 residues. The CDR3 DNA sequence: TGTGCCAGCAGTTACAGGACAGGGACGATTGAAGCTTTCTTT. Amino acid sequence: CASSYRTGTIEAFF.

This clonotype has ten or more counts. The CDR3 loop reads CASSERPSSDSNQPQHF. The CDR3 region has the DNA TGTGCCAGCAGTGAAAGACCTTCAAGTGATAGCAATCAGCCCCAGCATTTT. V usage is TRBV2 and J usage is TRBJ1-5; D gene unclear. The length of the CDR3 is 17 residues. CDR1 is SNHLY, CDR2 FYNNEI, per germline. V was shortened by 2 bases and J by 0 bases, with 14 bases between the two germline ends.

A few counts support this clonotype. V is TRBV4-3 and J is TRBJ1-6, with D possibly being TRBD1 (5 bases). The CDR3 contains 15 residues. CDR1 and CDR2 (germline): LGHNA, YSLEER. The germline V and J ends were trimmed by 1 base and 10 bases, with 14 bases remaining between them. DNA of the CDR3: TGCGCCAGCAGCCAAGGGGAAAGGGGCTGGTCACCCCTCCACTTT. Translation: CASSQGERGWSPLHF.

The CDR3, as DNA: TGTGCCAGCAGCCCCCGACTGGCGGGGGGCGACGAGCAGTACTTC. Protein product: CASSPRLAGGDEQYF. The V and J genes are TRBV7-2 and TRBJ2-7; 8 bases agree with TRBD2. CDR1 and CDR2 (germline): SGHTA, FQGNSA. The V and J ends lost 5 bases and 5 bases, in that order; junction bases with no gene match: 11. The CDR3 spans 15 residues.

Concerning this clonotype: It may be a read error: a sequence one base away is much more abundant. V usage is TRBV7-2 and J usage is TRBJ1-6; D is ambiguous. CDR1 and CDR2 (germline): SGHTA, FQGNSA. The CDR3 consists of 15 residues. In DNA form, the CDR3 reads TGTGCCAGCAGCTTAGTATCAGTCGGCTTATCACCCTTCCACTTT. Its translation: CASSLVSVGLSPFHF. Drawing the rest from reference TRBV7-2 and TRBJ1-6, the complete variable domain is GAGVSQSPSNKVTEKGKDVELRCDPISGHTALYWYRQSLGQGLEFLIYFQGNSAPDKSGLPSDRFSAERTGGSVSTLTIQRTQQEDSAVYLCASSLVSVGLSPFHFGNGTRLTVT.

This chain links TRBV9 with TRBJ1-3; D is unresolved. The V gene's germline CDR1 is SGDLS and CDR2 YYNGEE. This CDR3 contains 16 residues. Trimming cost V 5 bases and J 0 bases, with 15 bases left between them. The CDR3 sequence: CASSPREPSSGNTIYF. The CDR3 nucleotides are TGTGCCAGCAGTCCGAGGGAGCCCAGCTCTGGAAACACCATATATTTT.

The chain has TRBV7-9 and TRBJ1-1; TRBD1 aligns across 9 bases. CDR1 SEHNR and CDR2 FQNEAQ come from the germline V gene (reference sequence). The CDR3 is 14 amino acids. V gave up 4 bases and J gave up 4 bases; unmatched junction bases: 4. This chain's CDR3 is CASSSGQGFTEAFF. For the CDR3, the DNA is TGTGCCAGCAGCTCGGGACAGGGTTTCACTGAAGCTTTCTTT. Variable domain in full (rest from reference TRBV7-9 and TRBJ1-1): DTGVSQNPRHKITKRGQNVTFRCDPISEHNRLYWYRQTLGQGPEFLTYFQNEAQLEKSRLLSDRFSAERPKGSFSTLEIQRTEQGDSAMYLCASSSGQGFTEAFFGQGTRLTVV.